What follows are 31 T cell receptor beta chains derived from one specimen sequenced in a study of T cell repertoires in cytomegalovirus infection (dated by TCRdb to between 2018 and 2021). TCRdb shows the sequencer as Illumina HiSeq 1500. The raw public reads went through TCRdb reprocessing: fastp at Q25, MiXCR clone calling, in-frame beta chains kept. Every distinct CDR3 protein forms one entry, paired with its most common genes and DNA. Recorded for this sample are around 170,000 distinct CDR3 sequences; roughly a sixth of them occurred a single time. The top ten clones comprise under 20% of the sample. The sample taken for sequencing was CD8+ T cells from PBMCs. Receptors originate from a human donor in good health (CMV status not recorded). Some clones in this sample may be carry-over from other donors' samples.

In DNA, the CDR3 is TGTGCCATCCTGGGACCCACGGGAGGCTACACCTTC. Protein product: CAILGPTGGYTF. The chain couples TRBV19 to TRBJ1-2; D may be TRBD1 (5 bases). The germline V gene encodes CDR1 LNHDA and CDR2 SQIVND (reference sequence). The V gene lost 10 bases and the J gene lost 8 bases, with 17 bases spanning the gap. The CDR3 extends over 12 amino acids.

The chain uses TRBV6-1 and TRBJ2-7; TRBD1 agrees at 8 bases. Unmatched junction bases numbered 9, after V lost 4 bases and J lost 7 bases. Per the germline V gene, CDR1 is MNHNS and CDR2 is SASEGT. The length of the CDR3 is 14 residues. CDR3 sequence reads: CASSGWTGLREQYF. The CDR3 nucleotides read TGTGCCAGCAGTGGCTGGACAGGGTTGCGAGAGCAGTACTTC.

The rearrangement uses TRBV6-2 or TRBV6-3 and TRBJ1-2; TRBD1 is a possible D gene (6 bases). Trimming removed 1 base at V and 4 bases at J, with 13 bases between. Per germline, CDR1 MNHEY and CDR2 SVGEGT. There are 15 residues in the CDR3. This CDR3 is CASSYLAGQSYGYTF. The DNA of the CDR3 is TGTGCCAGCAGTTACTTGGCAGGACAGAGCTATGGCTACACCTTC.

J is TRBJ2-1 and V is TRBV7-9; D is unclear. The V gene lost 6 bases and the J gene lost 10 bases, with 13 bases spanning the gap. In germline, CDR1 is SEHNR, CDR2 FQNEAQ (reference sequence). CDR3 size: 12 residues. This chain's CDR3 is CASSGGTKEQFF. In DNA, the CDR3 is TGTGCCAGCAGTGGCGGAACGAAGGAGCAGTTCTTC.

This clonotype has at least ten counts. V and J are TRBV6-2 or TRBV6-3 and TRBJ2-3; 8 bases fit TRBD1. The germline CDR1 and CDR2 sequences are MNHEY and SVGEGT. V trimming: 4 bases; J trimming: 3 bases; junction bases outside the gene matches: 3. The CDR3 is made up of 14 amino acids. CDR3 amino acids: CASSSTGVTDTQYF. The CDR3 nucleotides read TGTGCCAGCAGTTCGACAGGGGTGACAGATACGCAGTATTTT.

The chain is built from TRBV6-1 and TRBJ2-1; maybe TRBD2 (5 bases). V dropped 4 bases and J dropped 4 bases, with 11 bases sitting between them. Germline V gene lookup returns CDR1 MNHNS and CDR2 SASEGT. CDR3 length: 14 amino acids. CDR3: CASSVDYIYNEQFF. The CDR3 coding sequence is TGTGCCAGCAGTGTCGACTACATTTACAATGAGCAGTTCTTC.

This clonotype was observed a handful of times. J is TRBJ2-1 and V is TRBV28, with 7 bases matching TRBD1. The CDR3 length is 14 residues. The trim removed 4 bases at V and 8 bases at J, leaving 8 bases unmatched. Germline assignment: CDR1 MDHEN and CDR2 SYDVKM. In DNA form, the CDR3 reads TGTGCCAGCAGTTCGCCCTACAGGGGCCATGAGCAGTTCTTC. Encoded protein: CASSSPYRGHEQFF. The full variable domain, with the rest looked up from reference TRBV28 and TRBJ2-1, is DVKVTQSSRYLVKRTGEKVFLECVQDMDHENMFWYRQDPGLGLRLIYFSYDVKMKEKGDIPEGYSVSREKKERFSLILESASTNQTSMYLCASSSPYRGHEQFFGPGTRLTVL.

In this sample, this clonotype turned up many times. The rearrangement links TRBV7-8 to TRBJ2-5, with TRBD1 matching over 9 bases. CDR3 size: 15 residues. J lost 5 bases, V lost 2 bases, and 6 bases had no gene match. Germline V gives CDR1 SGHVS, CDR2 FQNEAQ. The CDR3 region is CASSLIRDREETQYF. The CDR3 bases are TGTGCCAGCAGCTTAATACGGGACAGGGAGGAGACCCAGTACTTC.

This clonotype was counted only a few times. The CDR3 sequence: CASSHRVEYGYTF. The CDR3 region has the DNA TGTGCCAGCAGCCACAGGGTGGAATATGGCTACACCTTC. This chain connects TRBV7-8 to TRBJ1-2; a weak D match, TRBD1 (6 bases). Germline V CDR1 and CDR2: SGHVS, FQNEAQ. The CDR3 runs 13 residues. V gave up 5 bases and J gave up 5 bases, with 12 bases separating them.

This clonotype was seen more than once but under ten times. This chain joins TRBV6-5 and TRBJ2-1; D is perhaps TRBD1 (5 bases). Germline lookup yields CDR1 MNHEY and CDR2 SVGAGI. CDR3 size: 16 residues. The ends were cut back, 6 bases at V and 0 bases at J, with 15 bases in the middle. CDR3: CASRHLGRSSYNEQFF. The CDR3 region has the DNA TGTGCCAGCAGACACTTGGGGCGCAGCTCCTACAATGAGCAGTTCTTC.

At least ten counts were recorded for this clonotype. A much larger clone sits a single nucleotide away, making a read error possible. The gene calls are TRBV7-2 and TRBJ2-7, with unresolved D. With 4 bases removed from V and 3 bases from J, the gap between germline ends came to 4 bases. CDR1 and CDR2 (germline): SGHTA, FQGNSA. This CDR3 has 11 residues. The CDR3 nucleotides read TGTGCCAGCAGCTCCTACTACGAGCAGTACTTC. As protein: CASSSYYEQYF.

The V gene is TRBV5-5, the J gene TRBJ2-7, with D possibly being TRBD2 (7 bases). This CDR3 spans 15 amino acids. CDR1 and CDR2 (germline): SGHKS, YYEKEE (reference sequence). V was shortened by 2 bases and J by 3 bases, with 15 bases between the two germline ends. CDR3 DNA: TGTGCCAGCAGCTTACACAGGGAGGGCCGCTACGAGCAGTACTTC. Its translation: CASSLHREGRYEQYF.

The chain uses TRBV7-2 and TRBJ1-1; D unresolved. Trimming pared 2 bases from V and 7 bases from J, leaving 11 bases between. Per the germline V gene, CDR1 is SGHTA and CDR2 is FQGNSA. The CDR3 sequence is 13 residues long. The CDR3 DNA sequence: TGTGCCAGCAGCTTATCGACGCTGGATGAAGCTTTCTTT. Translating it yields CASSLSTLDEAFF.

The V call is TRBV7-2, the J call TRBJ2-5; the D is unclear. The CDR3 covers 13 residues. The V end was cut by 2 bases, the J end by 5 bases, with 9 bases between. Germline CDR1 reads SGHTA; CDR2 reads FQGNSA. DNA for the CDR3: TGTGCCAGCAGCTTAAACCGTGCGGAGACCCAGTACTTC. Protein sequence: CASSLNRAETQYF.

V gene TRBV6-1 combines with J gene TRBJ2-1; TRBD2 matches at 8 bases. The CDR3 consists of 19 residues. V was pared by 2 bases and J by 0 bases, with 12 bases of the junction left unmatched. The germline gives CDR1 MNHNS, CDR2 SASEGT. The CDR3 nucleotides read TGTGCCAGCAGTGAACTTTACCCAAGCGGGAGCCTCTCCTACAATGAGCAGTTCTTC. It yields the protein CASSELYPSGSLSYNEQFF.

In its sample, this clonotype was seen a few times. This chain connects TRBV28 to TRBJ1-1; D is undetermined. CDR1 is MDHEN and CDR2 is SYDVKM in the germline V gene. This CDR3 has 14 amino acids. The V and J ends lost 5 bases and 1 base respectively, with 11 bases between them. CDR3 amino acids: CASSPPSRNTEAFF. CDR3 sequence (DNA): TGTGCCAGCAGTCCCCCCTCACGGAACACTGAAGCTTTCTTT.

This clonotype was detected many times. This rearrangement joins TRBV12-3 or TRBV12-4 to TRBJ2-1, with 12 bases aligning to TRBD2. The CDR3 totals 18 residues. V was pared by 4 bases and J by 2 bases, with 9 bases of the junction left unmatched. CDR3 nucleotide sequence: TGTGCCAGCAGTTCCGGGACTAGCGGGCTTGGGGCCTACAATGAGCAGTTCTTC. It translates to CASSSGTSGLGAYNEQFF.

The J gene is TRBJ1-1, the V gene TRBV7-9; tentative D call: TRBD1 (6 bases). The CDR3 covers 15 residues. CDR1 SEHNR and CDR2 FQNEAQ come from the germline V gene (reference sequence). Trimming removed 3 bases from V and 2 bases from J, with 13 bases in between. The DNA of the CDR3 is TGTGCCAGCAGCTTGCTATCCGGGACAAACACTGAAGCTTTCTTT. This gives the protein CASSLLSGTNTEAFF.

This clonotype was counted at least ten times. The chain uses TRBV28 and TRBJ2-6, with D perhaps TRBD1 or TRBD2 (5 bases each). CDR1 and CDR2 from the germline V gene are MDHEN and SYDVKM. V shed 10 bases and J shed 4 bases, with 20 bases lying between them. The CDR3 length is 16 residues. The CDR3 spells CAIGLGVLSGANVLTF. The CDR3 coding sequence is TGTGCCATAGGCTTGGGGGTCCTCTCGGGGGCCAACGTCCTGACTTTC. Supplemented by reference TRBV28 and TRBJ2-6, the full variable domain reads DVKVTQSSRYLVKRTGEKVFLECVQDMDHENMFWYRQDPGLGLRLIYFSYDVKMKEKGDIPEGYSVSREKKERFSLILESASTNQTSMYLCAIGLGVLSGANVLTFGAGSRLTVL.

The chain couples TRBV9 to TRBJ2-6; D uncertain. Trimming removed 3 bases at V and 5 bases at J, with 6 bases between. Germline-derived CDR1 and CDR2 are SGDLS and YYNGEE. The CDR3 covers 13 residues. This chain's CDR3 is CASSGGRANVLTF. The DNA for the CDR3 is TGTGCCAGCAGCGGTGGCAGGGCCAACGTCCTGACTTTC. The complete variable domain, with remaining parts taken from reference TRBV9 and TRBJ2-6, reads DSGVTQTPKHLITATGQRVTLRCSPRSGDLSVYWYQQSLDQGLQFLIQYYNGEERAKGNILERFSAQQFPDLHSELNLSSLELGDSALYFCASSGGRANVLTFGAGSRLTVL.

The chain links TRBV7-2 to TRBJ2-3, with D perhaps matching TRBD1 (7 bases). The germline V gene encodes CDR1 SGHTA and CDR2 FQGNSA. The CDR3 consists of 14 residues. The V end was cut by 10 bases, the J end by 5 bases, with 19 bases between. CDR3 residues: CATAGPGGGDTQYF. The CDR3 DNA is TGTGCCACCGCGGGGCCAGGGGGTGGAGATACGCAGTATTTT.

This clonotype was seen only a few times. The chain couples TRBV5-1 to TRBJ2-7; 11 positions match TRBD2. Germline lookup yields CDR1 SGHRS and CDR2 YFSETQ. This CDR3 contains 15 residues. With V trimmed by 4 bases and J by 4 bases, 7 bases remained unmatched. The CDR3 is CASSLTSGSTYEQYF. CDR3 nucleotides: TGCGCCAGCAGCCTCACTAGCGGGAGTACTTACGAGCAGTACTTC.

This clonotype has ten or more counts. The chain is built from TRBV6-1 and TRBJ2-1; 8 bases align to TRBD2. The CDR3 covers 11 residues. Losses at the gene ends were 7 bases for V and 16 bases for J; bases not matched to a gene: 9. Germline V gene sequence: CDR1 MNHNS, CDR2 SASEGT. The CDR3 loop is CASKVGTRYFF. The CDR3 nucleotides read TGTGCCAGCAAGGTCGGGACTAGGTACTTCTTC.

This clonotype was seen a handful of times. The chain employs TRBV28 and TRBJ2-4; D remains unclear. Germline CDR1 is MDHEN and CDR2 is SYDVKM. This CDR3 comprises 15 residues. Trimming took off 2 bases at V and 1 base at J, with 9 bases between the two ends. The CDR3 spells CASSLRSRAKNIQYF. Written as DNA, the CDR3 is TGTGCCAGCAGTTTACGATCAAGGGCCAAAAACATTCAGTACTTC.

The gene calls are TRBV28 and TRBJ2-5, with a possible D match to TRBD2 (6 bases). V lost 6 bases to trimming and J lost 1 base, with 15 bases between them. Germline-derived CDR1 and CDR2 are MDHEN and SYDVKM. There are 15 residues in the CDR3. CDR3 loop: CASSPLPGVQETQYF. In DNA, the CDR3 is TGTGCCAGCAGCCCCCTACCGGGGGTCCAAGAGACCCAGTACTTC. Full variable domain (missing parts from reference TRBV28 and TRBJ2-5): DVKVTQSSRYLVKRTGEKVFLECVQDMDHENMFWYRQDPGLGLRLIYFSYDVKMKEKGDIPEGYSVSREKKERFSLILESASTNQTSMYLCASSPLPGVQETQYFGPGTRLLVL.

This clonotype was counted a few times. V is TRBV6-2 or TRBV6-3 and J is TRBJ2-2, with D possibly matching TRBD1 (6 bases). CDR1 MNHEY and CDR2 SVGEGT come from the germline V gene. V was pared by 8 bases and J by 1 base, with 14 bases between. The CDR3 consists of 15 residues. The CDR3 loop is CASGTGRRNTGELFF. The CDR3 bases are TGTGCCAGCGGCACAGGGCGGCGGAACACCGGGGAGCTGTTTTTT.

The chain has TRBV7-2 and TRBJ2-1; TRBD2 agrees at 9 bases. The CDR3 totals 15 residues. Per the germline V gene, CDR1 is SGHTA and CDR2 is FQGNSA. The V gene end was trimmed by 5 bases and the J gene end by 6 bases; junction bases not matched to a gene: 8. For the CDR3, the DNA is TGTGCCAGCAGCCCCGAGGCGGGAGGGCCCAATGAGCAGTTCTTC. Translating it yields CASSPEAGGPNEQFF.

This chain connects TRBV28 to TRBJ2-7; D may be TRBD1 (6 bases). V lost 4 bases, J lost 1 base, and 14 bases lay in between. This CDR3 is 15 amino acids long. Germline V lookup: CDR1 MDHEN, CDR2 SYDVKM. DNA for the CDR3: TGTGCCAGCAGTTCACCTACAGGGCTTTCCTACGAGCAGTACTTC. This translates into CASSSPTGLSYEQYF.

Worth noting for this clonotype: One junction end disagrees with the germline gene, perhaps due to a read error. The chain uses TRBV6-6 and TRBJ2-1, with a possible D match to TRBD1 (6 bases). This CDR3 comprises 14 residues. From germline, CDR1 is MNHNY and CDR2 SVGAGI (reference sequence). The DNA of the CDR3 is TGTGCCAGCAGATACTACAGGGATGCGGATGAGCAGTTCTTC. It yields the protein CASRYYRDADEQFF.

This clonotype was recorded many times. The CDR3 region has the DNA TGTGCCAGCAGTTTCGAACAGGAGGTGAGAGAGCAGTACTTC. Its protein product is CASSFEQEVREQYF. The chain couples TRBV28 to TRBJ2-7, with D possibly being TRBD1 or TRBD2 (5 bases each). CDR3 length: 14 amino acids. The germline V and J ends were trimmed by 3 bases and 7 bases, with 16 bases remaining between them. Germline-derived CDR1 and CDR2 are MDHEN and SYDVKM.

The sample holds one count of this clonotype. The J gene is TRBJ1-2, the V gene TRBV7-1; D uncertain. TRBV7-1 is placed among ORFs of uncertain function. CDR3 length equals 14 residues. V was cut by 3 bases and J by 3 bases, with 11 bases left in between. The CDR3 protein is CASSSGGEYYGYTF. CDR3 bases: TGTGCCAGCAGCTCGGGAGGAGAGTACTATGGCTACACCTTC.